This passage covers 14 T cell receptor beta chains from one sample sequenced in a study of cytomegalovirus exposure and HLA in healthy donors. 60 Vbeta and 13 Jbeta primers were used in PCR. Sequencing was performed with immunoSEQ multiplex PCR; in TCRdb, only in-frame clones are kept and a portion is missing. The sample lists roughly 130,000 clones; around 90% were seen once. Sequencing input: PBMCs. All receptors come from a woman aged 40 to 50 in good health and CMV-seronegative.

Note on this clone: One end of the junction varies from germline; a read error may be responsible. The J gene is TRBJ2-5, the V gene TRBV7-9, with TRBD1 as a possible D gene (5 bases). The CDR3 consists of 12 residues. Germline V gene lookup returns CDR1 SEHNR and CDR2 FQNEAQ (reference sequence). CDR3 nucleotide sequence: TGTTCCAGCAGCGACAGTTGGGAGACCCAGTACTTC. It encodes CSSSDSWETQYF. Supplemented by reference TRBV7-9 and TRBJ2-5, the full variable domain reads DTGVSQNPRHKITKRGQNVTFRCDPISEHNRLYWYRQTLGQGPEFLTYFQNEAQLEKSRLLSDRFSAERPKGSFSTLEIQRTEQGDSAMYLCSSSDSWETQYFGPGTRLLVL.

The genes are TRBV5-6 and TRBJ2-5, with TRBD2 identical over 11 bases. With 5 bases clipped from V and 1 base from J, the junction kept 7 bases outside the gene matches. Germline CDR1 SGHDT, CDR2 YYEEEE. CDR3 length: 16 amino acids. DNA for the CDR3: TGTGCCAGCAGACCTAGACTAGCGGGGAGCCAAGAGACCCAGTACTTC. It translates to CASRPRLAGSQETQYF.

The rearrangement joins TRBV28 to TRBJ2-7; TRBD2 agrees at 12 bases. The V and J ends lost 7 bases and 0 bases, in that order; junction bases with no gene match: 4. Germline V gene sequence: CDR1 MDHEN, CDR2 SYDVKM. The CDR3 has 15 amino acids. The CDR3 loop is CASKLAGGPSYEQYF. Written as DNA, the CDR3 is TGTGCCAGCAAACTAGCGGGAGGCCCCTCCTACGAGCAGTACTTC.

This chain uses TRBV27 with TRBJ1-2; 12 positions agree with TRBD1. V was clipped by 5 bases and J by 6 bases; unmatched bases: 4. The germline V gene has CDR1 MNHEY and CDR2 SMNVEV (reference sequence). This CDR3 is 14 amino acids long. This CDR3 reads CASSRDRGLDGYTF. The CDR3 DNA reads as TGTGCCAGCAGTCGGGACAGGGGGCTCGATGGCTACACCTTC.

A note on this clone: An end of the junction differs from the germline gene, which may be a read error. The chain has TRBV7-9 and TRBJ2-7, with TRBD2 identical over 9 bases. The CDR3 totals 15 residues. CDR1 is SEHNR, CDR2 FQNEAQ, per germline (reference sequence). DNA of the CDR3: TGTTCCAGCGGGGGACTAGCAGCTAGCTCCTACGAGCAGTACTTC. Translated, it gives CSSGGLAASSYEQYF.

The table lists this clone with a count of one. V and J are TRBV2 and TRBJ1-1; D gene uncertain. V was pared by 4 bases and J by 0 bases, with 6 bases between. The length of the CDR3 is 13 residues. Germline lookup yields CDR1 SNHLY and CDR2 FYNNEI. CDR3 coding DNA: TGTGCCAGCAGTGGCCTAATGAACACTGAAGCTTTCTTT. It yields the protein CASSGLMNTEAFF.

The count of this clone is one. V and J are TRBV30 and TRBJ1-4; TRBD1 matches at 7 bases. V shed 3 bases and J 7 bases; nucleotides not matched to a gene: 8. The CDR3 is made up of 14 amino acids. Germline V gene lookup returns CDR1 GTSNPN and CDR2 SVGIG (reference sequence). Written as DNA, the CDR3 is TGTGCCTGGAGGCTGACAGGGTCCTCTGAAAAACTGTTTTTT. This sequence encodes CAWRLTGSSEKLFF. Together with reference TRBV30 and TRBJ1-4, the CDR3 gives the full variable domain: SQTIHQWPATLVQPVGSPLSLECTVEGTSNPNLYWYRQAAGRGLQLLFYSVGIGQISSEVPQNLSASRPQDRQFILSSKKLLLSDSGFYLCAWRLTGSSEKLFFGSGTQLSVL.

This clone has a single count. The gene calls are TRBV27 and TRBJ2-7; weak D call: TRBD2 (5 bases). CDR1 and CDR2 from the germline V gene are MNHEY and SMNVEV (reference sequence). V was shortened by 2 bases and J by 6 bases, with 14 bases between the two germline ends. This CDR3 is built from 14 residues. The CDR3 DNA is TGTGCCAGCAGTTTAGCCGGAGTTCGGGGCGAGCAGTACTTC. Translating it yields CASSLAGVRGEQYF.

The chain links TRBV9 to TRBJ2-7; 9 positions match TRBD2. The length of the CDR3 is 15 residues. Germline CDR1 SGDLS, CDR2 YYNGEE. V lost 0 bases and J lost 0; bases outside the gene matches: 1. The CDR3 reads CASSVDSGSSYEQYF. The DNA for the CDR3 is TGTGCCAGCAGCGTAGATAGCGGGAGCTCCTACGAGCAGTACTTC.

Details on this clone: The identical CDR3 is also encoded by other nucleotide sequences in the sample. The chain employs TRBV5-1 and TRBJ2-1; 13 bases fit TRBD2. Germline assignment: CDR1 SGHRS and CDR2 YFSETQ. The junction had 1 base not matched to a gene; V was cut back by 7 bases and J by 0 bases. This CDR3 is built from 15 residues. The CDR3: CASRTSGSSYNEQFF. CDR3 DNA sequence: TGCGCCAGCCGGACTAGCGGGAGCTCCTACAATGAGCAGTTCTTC.

The J gene is TRBJ1-2, the V gene TRBV6-5; tentative D call: TRBD1 (5 bases). V lost 3 bases and J 8 bases, leaving 13 bases between the germline ends. The CDR3 covers 13 residues. The germline CDR1 and CDR2 sequences are MNHEY and SVGAGI. The CDR3, as DNA: TGTGCCAGCAGTTATGGGGGGATTATGGGCTACACCTTC. This gives the protein CASSYGGIMGYTF.

This chain connects TRBV25-1 to TRBJ2-3; perhaps TRBD2 as D (5 bases). The CDR3 runs 13 residues. CDR1 is MGHDK, CDR2 SYGVNS, per germline. The V gene lost 5 bases and the J gene lost 0 bases, with 6 bases spanning the gap. As DNA, the CDR3 is TGTGCCAGCAGTCGCGGGAGCACAGATACGCAGTATTTT. Protein product: CASSRGSTDTQYF.

The V gene is TRBV21-1, the J gene TRBJ2-3; the DNA was not used to check the table's D call, TRBD2. TRBV21-1 is marked as a pseudogene. CDR3 size: 16 residues. CDR3 loop: CASSPRWRPHTDTQYF. The CDR3 nucleotides read TGTGCCAGCAGCCCCCGGTGGAGACCTCACACAGATACGCAGTATTTT.

The J gene is TRBJ2-1, the V gene TRBV10-3; 8 bases agree with TRBD2. V was pared by 3 bases and J by 9 bases, with 16 bases of the junction left unmatched. The length of the CDR3 is 17 residues. Germline V lookup: CDR1 ENHRY, CDR2 SYGVKD. The CDR3 nucleotides are TGTGCCATCAGTGACCCCGGGACTAGTGGTGTGTTAGGTGAGCAGTTCTTC. Its translation is CAISDPGTSGVLGEQFF.